This TCR beta chain originates from a study of regulatory T cells in long-lasting Graves disease. Deletions cut 1 base from V and 7 bases from J, with 11 bases between. The CDR3 is 14 residues long. Study results and limitations: Gene preferences differed: TRBV28, TRBJ1-2, TRBJ2-5 in persistent cases.

This clonotype has ten or more counts. Its specificity is not known. Time point indicated: persistent/refractory GD, antithyroid drugs over 5 years with positive TRAb. The TCR library was prepared using RNA isolated from PBMCs. HTBI primers from iRepertoire and Arm-PCR of CDR3 regions yielded the TCR beta libraries. TCRdb fed the multiplex PCR reads into MiXCR, producing one record per CDR3 protein. The sample has approximately 400,000 distinct CDR3 sequences; roughly 25% are singletons. J is TRBJ1-5 and V is TRBV12-3 or TRBV12-4, with D possibly being TRBD1 (6 bases). This clonotype was sampled from a woman between 40 and 55 years old with Graves disease. The sample was peripheral blood mononuclear cells (PBMCs), taken when the disease was refractory, from a patient treated with antithyroid drugs. The CDR3 DNA is TGTGCCAGCAGTTTAGAGGGGGTCGCCCAGCCCCAGCATTTT. It yields the protein CASSLEGVAQPQHF.